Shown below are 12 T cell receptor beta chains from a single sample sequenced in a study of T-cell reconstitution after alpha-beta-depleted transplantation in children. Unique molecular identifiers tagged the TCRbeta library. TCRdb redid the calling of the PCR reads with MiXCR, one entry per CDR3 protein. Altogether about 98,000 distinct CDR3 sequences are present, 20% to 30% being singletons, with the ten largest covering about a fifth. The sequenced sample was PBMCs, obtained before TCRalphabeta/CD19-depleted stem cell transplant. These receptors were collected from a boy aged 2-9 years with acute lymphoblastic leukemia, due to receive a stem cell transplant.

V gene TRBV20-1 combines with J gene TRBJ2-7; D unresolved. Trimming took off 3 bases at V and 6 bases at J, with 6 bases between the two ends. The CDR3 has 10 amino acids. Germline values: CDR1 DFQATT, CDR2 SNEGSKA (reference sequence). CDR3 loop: CSASSTEQYF. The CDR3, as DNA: TGCAGTGCTAGTTCAACCGAGCAGTACTTC.

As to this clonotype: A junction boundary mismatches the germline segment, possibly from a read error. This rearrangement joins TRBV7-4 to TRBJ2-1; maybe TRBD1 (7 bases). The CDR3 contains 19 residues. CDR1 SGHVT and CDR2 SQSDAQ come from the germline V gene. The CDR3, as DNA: TGTGCCTGCAGGGGGACGAGCGGAGGGTACCCAGGGTCCTACAATGAGCAGTTCTTC. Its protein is CACRGTSGGYPGSYNEQFF.

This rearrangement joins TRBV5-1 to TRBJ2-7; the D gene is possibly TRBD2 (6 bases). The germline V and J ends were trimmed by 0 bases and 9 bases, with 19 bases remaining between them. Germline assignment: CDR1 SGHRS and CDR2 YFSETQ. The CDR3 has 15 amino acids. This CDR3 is CASSLGVWGGIRQYF. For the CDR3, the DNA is TGCGCCAGCAGCTTGGGAGTTTGGGGAGGTATAAGGCAGTACTTC. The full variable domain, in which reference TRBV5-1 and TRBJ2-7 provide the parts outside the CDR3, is KAGVTQTPRYLIKTRGQQVTLSCSPISGHRSVSWYQQTPGQGLQFLFEYFSETQRNKGNFPGRFSGRQFSNSRSEMNVSTLELGDSALYLCASSLGVWGGIRQYFGPGTRLTVT.

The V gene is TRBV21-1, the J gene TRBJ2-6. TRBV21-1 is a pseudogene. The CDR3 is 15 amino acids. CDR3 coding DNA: TGTGCCAGCAGCAAAGCAAAATCTGGGGCCAACGTCCTGACTTTC. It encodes CASSKAKSGANVLTF.

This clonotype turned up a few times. CDR3 sequence: CASSSDLGEDEQYF. CDR3 sequence (DNA): TGTGCCAGCAGTTCCGACCTAGGGGAGGACGAGCAGTACTTC. J is TRBJ2-7 and V is TRBV6-5; tentatively, D is TRBD2 (6 bases). V was cut by 4 bases and J by 5 bases, with 15 bases left in between. CDR3 length: 14 amino acids. The V gene's germline CDR1 is MNHEY and CDR2 SVGAGI.

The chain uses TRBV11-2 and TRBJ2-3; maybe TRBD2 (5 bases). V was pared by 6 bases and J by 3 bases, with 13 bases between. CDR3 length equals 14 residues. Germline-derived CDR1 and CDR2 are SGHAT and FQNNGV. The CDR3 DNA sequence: TGTGCCAGCAGTTTGGACTTCGCGACAGATACGCAGTATTTT. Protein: CASSLDFATDTQYF.

The CDR3 sequence: CASSLARTSGGQETQYF. As DNA, the CDR3 is TGCGCCAGCAGCTTAGCCCGGACTAGCGGAGGACAAGAGACCCAGTACTTC. The chain joins TRBV5-1 to TRBJ2-5; 10 bases fit TRBD2. Trimming cost V 2 bases and J 2 bases; bases outside gene matches: 9. The CDR3 length is 17 residues. Germline lookup yields CDR1 SGHRS and CDR2 YFSETQ.

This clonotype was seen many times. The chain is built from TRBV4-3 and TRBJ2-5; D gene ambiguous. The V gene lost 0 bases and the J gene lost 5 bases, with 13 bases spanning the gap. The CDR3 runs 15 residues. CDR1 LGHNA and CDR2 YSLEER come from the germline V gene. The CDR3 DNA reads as TGCGCCAGCAGCCAAGATATCAGTAGAGCGGAGACCCAGTACTTC. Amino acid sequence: CASSQDISRAETQYF.

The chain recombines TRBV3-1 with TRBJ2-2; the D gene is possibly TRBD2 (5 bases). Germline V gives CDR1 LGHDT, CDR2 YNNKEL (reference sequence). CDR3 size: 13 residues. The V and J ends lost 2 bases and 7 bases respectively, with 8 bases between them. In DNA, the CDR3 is TGTGCCAGCAGCCAACCGGCGGGCGGGGAGCTGTTTTTT. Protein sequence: CASSQPAGGELFF.

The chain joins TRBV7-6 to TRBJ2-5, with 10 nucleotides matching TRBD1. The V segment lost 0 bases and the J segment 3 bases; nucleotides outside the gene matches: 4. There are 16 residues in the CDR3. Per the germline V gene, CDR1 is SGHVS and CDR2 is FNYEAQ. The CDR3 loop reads CASSLASGTGEETQYF. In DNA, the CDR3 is TGTGCCAGCAGCTTAGCGTCCGGGACAGGGGAAGAGACCCAGTACTTC.

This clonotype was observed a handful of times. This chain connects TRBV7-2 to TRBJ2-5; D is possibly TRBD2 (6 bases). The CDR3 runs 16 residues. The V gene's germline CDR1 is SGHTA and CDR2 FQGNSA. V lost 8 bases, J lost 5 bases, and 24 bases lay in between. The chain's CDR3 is CASFSRTPTGGETQYF. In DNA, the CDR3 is TGTGCCAGCTTTTCCCGGACACCGACTGGAGGGGAGACCCAGTACTTC.

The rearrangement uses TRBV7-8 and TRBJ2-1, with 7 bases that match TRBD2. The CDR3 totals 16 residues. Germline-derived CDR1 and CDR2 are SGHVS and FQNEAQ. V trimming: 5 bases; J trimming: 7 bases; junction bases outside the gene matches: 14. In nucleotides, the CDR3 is TGTGCCAGCAGCAGGGAGGCTAGCGGAGCTTTAAATGAGCAGTTCTTC. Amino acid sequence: CASSREASGALNEQFF.